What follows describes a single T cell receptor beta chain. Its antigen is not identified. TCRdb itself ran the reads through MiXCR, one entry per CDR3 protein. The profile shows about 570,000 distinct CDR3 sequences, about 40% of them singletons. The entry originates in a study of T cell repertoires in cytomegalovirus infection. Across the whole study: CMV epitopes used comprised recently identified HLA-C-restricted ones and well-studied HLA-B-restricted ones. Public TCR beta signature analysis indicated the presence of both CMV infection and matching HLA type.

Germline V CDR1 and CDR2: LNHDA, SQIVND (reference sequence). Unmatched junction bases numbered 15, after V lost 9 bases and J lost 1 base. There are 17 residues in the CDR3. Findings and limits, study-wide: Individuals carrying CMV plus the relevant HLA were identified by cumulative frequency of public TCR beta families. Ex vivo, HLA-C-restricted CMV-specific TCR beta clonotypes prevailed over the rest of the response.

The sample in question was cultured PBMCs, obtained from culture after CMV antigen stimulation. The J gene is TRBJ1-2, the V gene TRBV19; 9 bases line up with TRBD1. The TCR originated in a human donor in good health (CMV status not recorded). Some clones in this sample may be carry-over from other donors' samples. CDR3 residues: CASNPGQGQPINYGYTF. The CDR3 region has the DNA TGTGCCAGCAATCCGGGACAGGGACAACCCATTAACTATGGCTACACCTTC.